Following are 26 T cell receptor beta chains from one sample sequenced in a study of cytomegalovirus exposure and HLA in healthy donors. The study ran its PCR with 60 Vbeta and 13 Jbeta primers. Sequencing was performed with immunoSEQ multiplex PCR; in TCRdb, only in-frame clones are kept and a portion is missing. The sample carries 120,000 to 150,000 clones, 80% recorded once. Sequenced: PBMCs. The origin of the receptors is a man aged 35 to 55 in good health and CMV-seropositive.

The CDR3 sequence: CSAPQVEAFF. The DNA for the CDR3 is TGCAGTGCTCCACAGGTGGAAGCTTTCTTT. The chain uses TRBV20-1 and TRBJ1-1; perhaps TRBD1 as D (5 bases). V was shortened by 5 bases and J by 8 bases, with 9 bases between the two germline ends. This CDR3 has 10 residues. Germline CDR1 and CDR2: DFQATT and SNEGSKA (reference sequence).

The rearrangement joins TRBV4-3 to TRBJ2-2; D might be TRBD1 (5 bases). V shed 3 bases and J shed 7 bases, with 12 bases lying between them. CDR1 is LGHNA, CDR2 YSLEER, per germline. This CDR3 spans 14 amino acids. DNA of the CDR3: TGCGCCAGCAGCCAGACCGCAGGGATCGGGGAGCTGTTTTTT. This codes for CASSQTAGIGELFF.

This clone was seen a few times. This chain connects TRBV7-9 to TRBJ1-4; 7 nucleotides match TRBD1. The CDR3 sequence is 14 residues long. V dropped 5 bases and J dropped 4; count of bases not matched to a gene: 4. Per the germline V gene, CDR1 is SEHNR and CDR2 is FQNEAQ (reference sequence). The CDR3 is CASSPRDSNEKLFF. The CDR3, as DNA: TGTGCCAGCAGCCCCCGGGACAGTAATGAAAAACTGTTTTTT. The complete variable domain, with remaining parts taken from reference TRBV7-9 and TRBJ1-4, reads DTGVSQNPRHKITKRGQNVTFRCDPISEHNRLYWYRQTLGQGPEFLTYFQNEAQLEKSRLLSDRFSAERPKGSFSTLEIQRTEQGDSAMYLCASSPRDSNEKLFFGSGTQLSVL.

This sequence joins TRBV10-3 and TRBJ2-2, with 9 bases identical to TRBD1. There are 15 residues in the CDR3. Germline CDR1 ENHRY, CDR2 SYGVKD. The V gene end was trimmed by 10 bases and the J gene end by 5 bases; junction bases not matched to a gene: 11. CDR3 sequence reads: CATWPGQGRTGELFF. The CDR3, as DNA: TGTGCCACCTGGCCGGGACAGGGAAGAACCGGGGAGCTGTTTTTT.

This chain uses TRBV29-1 with TRBJ2-7; 8 nucleotides align to TRBD1. Losses at the gene ends were 7 bases for V and 0 bases for J; bases not matched to a gene: 5. The CDR3 is 13 amino acids. Germline V gene lookup returns CDR1 SQVTM and CDR2 ANQGSEA. CDR3 sequence (DNA): TGCAGCGGAGGAGACAGGGGCTCCTACGAGCAGTACTTC. Translation gives CSGGDRGSYEQYF.

This chain connects TRBV7-9 to TRBJ2-1; 7 bases agree with TRBD2. Germline V gives CDR1 SEHNR, CDR2 FQNEAQ (reference sequence). This CDR3 is built from 15 residues. Trimming at V came to 4 bases and at J to 2 bases, leaving 5 bases not matched to a gene. CDR3 DNA sequence: TGTGCCAGCAGCTCACAGGCGGGGGCCTACAATGAGCAGTTCTTC. Encoded protein: CASSSQAGAYNEQFF.

This clone was detected only a few times. This chain connects TRBV7-9 to TRBJ2-7; D is ambiguous. Germline CDR1 and CDR2: SEHNR and FQNEAQ (reference sequence). The CDR3 is 14 amino acids. V lost 2 bases to trimming and J lost 5 bases, with 13 bases between them. The CDR3 DNA sequence: TGTGCCAGCAGCTTACCCCAGCGCACCGACGAGCAGTACTTC. This translates into CASSLPQRTDEQYF.

For the CDR3, the DNA is TGTGCCAGCAGCCAAGTAATGACCGGGGAGCTGTTTTTT. This gives the protein CASSQVMTGELFF. V usage is TRBV4-2 and J usage is TRBJ2-2, with D uncertain. The V gene's germline CDR1 is LGHNA and CDR2 YNFKEQ. Trimming removed 1 base from V and 5 bases from J, with 5 bases in between. This CDR3 is 13 amino acids long.

The J gene is TRBJ1-5, the V gene TRBV5-5; 9 bases are a match to TRBD1. The germline V gene has CDR1 SGHKS and CDR2 YYEKEE (reference sequence). The CDR3 extends over 16 amino acids. With V trimmed by 4 bases and J by 1 base, 6 bases remained unmatched. The CDR3 spells CASSPGQGISNQPQHF. The CDR3, as DNA: TGTGCCAGCAGCCCAGGACAGGGGATAAGCAATCAGCCCCAGCATTTT.

This sequence joins TRBV4-2 and TRBJ2-7, with TRBD1 matching 7 bases. There are 16 residues in the CDR3. Germline V gene lookup returns CDR1 LGHNA and CDR2 YNFKEQ. The ends lost 3 bases at V and 2 bases at J; junction bases unmatched: 10. As DNA, the CDR3 is TGTGCCAGCAGCCAGGAGCCCCTGGGACAGCCCTACGAGCAGTACTTC. This sequence encodes CASSQEPLGQPYEQYF.

The V gene is TRBV29-1, the J gene TRBJ2-1, with D possibly being TRBD1 (6 bases). V lost 7 bases to trimming and J lost 1 base, with 26 bases between them. Germline loops: CDR1 SQVTM, CDR2 ANQGSEA. The length of the CDR3 is 18 residues. The CDR3 sequence is CSAKPRDTVVVSYNEQFF. CDR3 nucleotides: TGCAGCGCAAAACCCCGGGACACCGTGGTGGTGTCCTACAATGAGCAGTTCTTC.

V usage is TRBV6-5 and J usage is TRBJ1-1, with a possible D match to TRBD1 (6 bases). The CDR3 runs 16 residues. From germline, CDR1 is MNHEY and CDR2 SVGAGI. Trimming took 0 bases from V and 11 from J, leaving 22 bases between them. The CDR3, as DNA: TGTGCCAGCAGTTACTCCCCTCAGGGGCCGCTTCAAAATGCTTTCTTT. Its translation: CASSYSPQGPLQNAFF.

The rearrangement links TRBV4-1 to TRBJ1-5; a possible D gene is TRBD1 (5 bases). The length of the CDR3 is 17 residues. Per the germline V gene, CDR1 is MGHRA and CDR2 is YSYEKL. V lost 0 bases, J lost 4 bases, and 16 bases lay in between. CDR3 region: CASSQEQAFLINQPQHF. The CDR3 DNA reads as TGCGCCAGCAGCCAAGAACAGGCATTTTTAATTAATCAGCCCCAGCATTTT.

This clone was seen a few times. The V and J genes are TRBV19 and TRBJ2-7; TRBD2 matches at 16 bases. J gave up 2 bases and V 8 bases, and 3 bases lay outside the gene matches. The CDR3 has 15 residues. Germline CDR1 reads LNHDA; CDR2 reads SQIVND (reference sequence). CDR3 sequence: CASQGLAGGTYEQYF. CDR3 bases: TGTGCCAGTCAGGGACTAGCGGGAGGGACCTACGAGCAGTACTTC. The variable domain in full, completed from reference TRBV19 and TRBJ2-7, reads DGGITQSPKYLFRKEGQNVTLSCEQNLNHDAMYWYRQDPGQGLRLIYYSQIVNDFQKGDIAEGYSVSREKKESFPLTVTSAQKNPTAFYLCASQGLAGGTYEQYFGPGTRLTVT.

The V call is TRBV5-6, the J call TRBJ1-2, with 7 bases identical to TRBD1. The CDR3 contains 14 residues. The V gene's germline CDR1 is SGHDT and CDR2 YYEEEE. Unmatched junction bases numbered 7, after V lost 5 bases and J lost 3 bases. The CDR3 DNA reads TGTGCCAGCAGACAGGGACAGCTCCACTATGGCTACACCTTC. Its protein is CASRQGQLHYGYTF.

The rearrangement joins TRBV2 to TRBJ2-6; D may be TRBD1 (5 bases). The germline V gene encodes CDR1 SNHLY and CDR2 FYNNEI. There are 13 residues in the CDR3. The germline V and J ends were trimmed by 6 bases and 4 bases, with 7 bases remaining between them. CDR3 residues: CASRTGGANVLTF. The CDR3 nucleotides read TGTGCCAGCAGAACAGGAGGGGCCAACGTCCTGACTTTC.

Worth noting for this clone: The same CDR3 can be traced to other DNA sequences in this sample. The chain links TRBV7-2 to TRBJ2-7; D gene unclear. Germline V CDR1 and CDR2: SGHTA, FQGNSA. V dropped 1 base and J dropped 0 bases, with 7 bases sitting between them. The CDR3 spans 14 residues. The CDR3 protein is CASSLDRDSYEQYF. The CDR3, as DNA: TGTGCCAGCAGCTTAGATAGAGACTCCTACGAGCAGTACTTC.

The rearrangement uses TRBV4-1 and TRBJ2-3; TRBD1 matches 8 bases. The CDR3 is made up of 17 amino acids. Trimming cost V 5 bases and J 2 bases; bases outside gene matches: 12. Germline CDR1 MGHRA, CDR2 YSYEKL. The CDR3 loop reads CASSSGGAFEVTDTQYF. The CDR3 region has the DNA TGCGCCAGCAGCTCAGGGGGCGCCTTCGAGGTCACAGATACGCAGTATTTT.

This clone appeared once. V usage is TRBV18 and J usage is TRBJ1-1; a possible D gene is TRBD1 (5 bases). CDR3 length: 15 amino acids. Germline V lookup: CDR1 KGHSH, CDR2 LQKENI. Trimming left V 4 bases short and J 0 bases short, with 12 bases between. CDR3 DNA sequence: TGTGCCAGCTCACGGGACTGGGCTGTGAACACTGAAGCTTTCTTT. Its protein is CASSRDWAVNTEAFF.

V is TRBV6-5 and J is TRBJ2-7; 7 nucleotides line up with TRBD1. The CDR3 consists of 15 residues. Germline values: CDR1 MNHEY, CDR2 SVGAGI. V dropped 2 bases and J dropped 2; count of bases not matched to a gene: 6. CDR3: CASSYRQGSTYEQYF. Here the CDR3 DNA reads TGTGCCAGCAGTTACCGACAGGGTAGCACCTACGAGCAGTACTTC.

This rearrangement joins TRBV28 to TRBJ1-5, with 8 bases matching TRBD1. Germline loops: CDR1 MDHEN, CDR2 SYDVKM. This CDR3 spans 14 amino acids. Trimming removed 7 bases from V and 4 bases from J; junction bases left unmatched: 6. DNA for the CDR3: TGTGCCAGCATCCTACAGGGGGTTAATCAGCCCCAGCATTTT. It yields the protein CASILQGVNQPQHF.

The J gene is TRBJ2-3, the V gene TRBV7-6; a possible D gene is TRBD1 (6 bases). Trimming stripped 2 bases from V and 3 bases from J, with 9 bases between. Germline V gene sequence: CDR1 SGHVS, CDR2 FNYEAQ. This CDR3 is built from 14 residues. In nucleotides, the CDR3 is TGTGCCAGCAGCTTATCAGGGGAGACAGATACGCAGTATTTT. Its protein is CASSLSGETDTQYF.

The chain recombines TRBV6-5 with TRBJ2-7; 7 positions agree with TRBD1. The V segment lost 7 bases and the J segment 0 bases; nucleotides outside the gene matches: 9. The germline V gene encodes CDR1 MNHEY and CDR2 SVGAGI. The CDR3 runs to 15 residues. The CDR3 sequence is CASTGIGGGSYEQYF. The CDR3 DNA reads as TGTGCCAGCACAGGTATAGGGGGCGGCTCCTACGAGCAGTACTTC.

The rearrangement uses TRBV21-1 and TRBJ1-1; TRBD1, the table's D call, lacks a check against the DNA. TRBV21-1 is marked as a pseudogene. CDR3 length equals 15 residues. The CDR3 DNA is TGTGCCAGCATCGACAGGAGAAGAAGGAACACTGAAGCTTTCTTT. It yields the protein CASIDRRRRNTEAFF.

The genes are TRBV27 and TRBJ2-3; D is uncertain. V dropped 5 bases and J dropped 2 bases, with 11 bases sitting between them. Germline CDR1 reads MNHEY; CDR2 reads SMNVEV (reference sequence). The CDR3 consists of 14 residues. DNA for the CDR3: TGTGCCAGCAGTGGCCAACCGTCCACAGATACGCAGTATTTT. The encoded protein is CASSGQPSTDTQYF.

V is TRBV5-1 and J is TRBJ1-1; no firm D call. Looked up from germline, CDR1 is SGHRS and CDR2 is YFSETQ. The V end was cut by 2 bases, the J end by 0 bases, with 14 bases between. The CDR3 consists of 16 residues. Written as DNA, the CDR3 is TGCGCCAGCAGCTTTTCAGGTCTCGGAATGAACACTGAAGCTTTCTTT. It yields the protein CASSFSGLGMNTEAFF.